Below, 9 T cell receptor beta chains from the same sample are listed, as sequenced in a study of control samples from healthy donors and cancer patients. Sequencing used immunoSEQ multiplex PCR; TCRdb keeps in-frame clones, though not all of them. The data hold 390,000 or so clones, with around 90% observed a single time. Sequencing was done on a sample of PBMCs. All receptors derive from a middle-aged man with head and neck cancer.

Notes on this clone: Other nucleotide sequences in the sample specify the same CDR3. This chain joins TRBV12-3 or TRBV12-4 and TRBJ2-3; D ambiguous. This CDR3 contains 13 residues. V lost 1 base to trimming and J lost 1 base, with 3 bases between them. CDR3: CASSLVGTDTQYF. CDR3 in DNA: TGTGCCAGCAGTTTAGTTGGCACAGATACGCAGTATTTT.

V usage is TRBV18 and J usage is TRBJ1-1; 7 positions match TRBD1. Germline V lookup: CDR1 KGHSH, CDR2 LQKENI. V lost 3 bases, J lost 0 bases, and 10 bases stayed unmatched. CDR3 length equals 17 residues. The CDR3 DNA reads as TGTGCCAGCTCACCGTACCGAAATACAGGGGTGAACACTGAAGCTTTCTTT. Translating it yields CASSPYRNTGVNTEAFF.

This clone was seen more than once but under ten times. The V and J genes are TRBV27 and TRBJ1-5; 8 bases are shared with TRBD1. The V gene end was trimmed by 5 bases and the J gene end by 0 bases; junction bases not matched to a gene: 12. Germline lookup yields CDR1 MNHEY and CDR2 SMNVEV (reference sequence). The CDR3 covers 18 residues. The CDR3, as DNA: TGTGCCAGCAGTCCAGGGACAGGCGAGCCGTATAGCAATCAGCCCCAGCATTTT. This gives the protein CASSPGTGEPYSNQPQHF.

The V call is TRBV27, the J call TRBJ1-2; the match to TRBD1 covers 8 bases. The CDR3 loop spans 16 amino acids. From germline, CDR1 is MNHEY and CDR2 SMNVEV (reference sequence). V shed 3 bases and J 4 bases; nucleotides not matched to a gene: 10. This CDR3 reads CASSFQTGVLSYGYTF. The CDR3 nucleotides read TGTGCCAGCAGTTTCCAGACAGGGGTCCTCTCCTATGGCTACACCTTC.

Turning to this clone: At one end the junction does not follow the germline gene, possibly because of a read error. The J gene is TRBJ2-7, the V gene TRBV12-3 or TRBV12-4; 8 bases are shared with TRBD1. The CDR3 is 13 amino acids. The CDR3 sequence: CASSPGQGQGKNF. The CDR3 nucleotides are TGTGCCAGCAGTCCAGGGCAAGGACAGGGCAAGAACTTC.

The V call is TRBV29-1, the J call TRBJ2-3; TRBD2 might be the D (5 bases). The length of the CDR3 is 12 residues. Trimming removed 3 bases from V and 3 bases from J, with 7 bases in between. Germline CDR1 is SQVTM and CDR2 is ANQGSEA. CDR3 region: CSVESGTDTQYF. In nucleotides, the CDR3 is TGCAGCGTTGAGAGCGGAACAGATACGCAGTATTTT.

The chain is built from TRBV14 and TRBJ1-6; 7 nucleotides match TRBD1. This CDR3 contains 15 residues. J gave up 13 bases and V 1 base, and 10 bases lay outside the gene matches. In germline, CDR1 is SGHDN, CDR2 FVKESK. CDR3 region: CASSQVVGRGVPLHF. CDR3 bases: TGTGCCAGCAGCCAAGTAGTTGGCAGGGGGGTCCCCCTCCACTTT.

This chain uses TRBV19 with TRBJ1-2, with D unresolved. Germline values: CDR1 LNHDA, CDR2 SQIVND (reference sequence). The CDR3 contains 11 residues. Deletions cut 5 bases from V and 4 bases from J, with 5 bases between. As DNA, the CDR3 is TGTGCCAGTAGTCTCAGCTATGGCTACACCTTC. Amino acids: CASSLSYGYTF.

J is TRBJ2-5 and V is TRBV11-2; possible D gene TRBD2, 6 bases. V was trimmed by 5 bases and J by 5 bases, leaving 12 bases between them. Germline V gene sequence: CDR1 SGHAT, CDR2 FQNNGV. The CDR3 loop spans 13 amino acids. CDR3 region: CASSARLVETQYF. For the CDR3, the DNA is TGTGCCAGCAGCGCACGACTAGTTGAGACCCAGTACTTC.